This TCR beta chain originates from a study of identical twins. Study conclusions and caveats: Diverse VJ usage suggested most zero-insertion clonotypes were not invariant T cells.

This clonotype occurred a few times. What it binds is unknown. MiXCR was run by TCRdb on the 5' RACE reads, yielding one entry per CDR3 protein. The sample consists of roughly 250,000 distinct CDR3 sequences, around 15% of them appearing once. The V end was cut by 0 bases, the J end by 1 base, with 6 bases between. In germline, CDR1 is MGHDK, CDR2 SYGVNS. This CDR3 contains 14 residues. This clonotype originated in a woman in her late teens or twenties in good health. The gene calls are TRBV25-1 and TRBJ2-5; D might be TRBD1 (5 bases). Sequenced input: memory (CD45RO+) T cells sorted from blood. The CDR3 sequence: CASSEYRAQETQYF. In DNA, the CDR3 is TGTGCCAGCAGTGAATACAGGGCCCAAGAGACCCAGTACTTC.